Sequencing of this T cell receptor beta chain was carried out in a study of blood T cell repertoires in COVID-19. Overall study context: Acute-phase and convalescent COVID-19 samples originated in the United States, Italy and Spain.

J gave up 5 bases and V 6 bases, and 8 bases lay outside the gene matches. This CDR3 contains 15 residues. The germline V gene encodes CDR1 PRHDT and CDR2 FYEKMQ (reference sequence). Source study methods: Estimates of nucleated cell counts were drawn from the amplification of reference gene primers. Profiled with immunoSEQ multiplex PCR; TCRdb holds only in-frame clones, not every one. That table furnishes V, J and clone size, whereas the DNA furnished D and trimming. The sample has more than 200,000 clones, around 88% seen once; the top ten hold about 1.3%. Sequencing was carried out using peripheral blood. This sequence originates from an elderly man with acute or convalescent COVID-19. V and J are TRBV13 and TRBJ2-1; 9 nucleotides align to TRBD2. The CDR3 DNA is TGTGCCAGCAGTTTCCCATCTAGCGGGGACAATGAGCAGTTCTTC. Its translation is CASSFPSSGDNEQFF.